This TCR beta chain was sequenced during a study of blood T cells in healthy people across ages. This clonotype was observed many times. The antigen remains undetermined. Germline V gene sequence: CDR1 LGHNA, CDR2 YNFKEQ. V dropped 0 bases and J dropped 3; count of bases not matched to a gene: 8. The CDR3 has 17 amino acids. Overall study results and limits: Aged donors had fewer naive CD4+ cells and lower diversity than long-lived donors. Getting older went along with TCR beta diversity per million T cells dropping roughly linearly.

With a J-beta primer mix and a sample-barcoded 5' primer, a second PCR ran about 7 to 11 cycles. Unique molecular identifiers of 12 random nucleotides labeled each cDNA. In TCRdb, the 5' RACE reads were re-called with MiXCR into one record per CDR3 protein. This sample has 1.2 million to 1.5 million distinct CDR3 sequences, with 40% to 50% found just once. The sequencing sample was made of blood. This clonotype originated in a woman younger than 30 in good health. The V gene is TRBV4-2, the J gene TRBJ2-7; 10 bases match TRBD2. The CDR3 reads CASSQDLTSGAYYEQYF. The DNA for the CDR3 is TGTGCCAGCAGCCAAGATCTTACTAGCGGGGCTTACTACGAGCAGTACTTC.